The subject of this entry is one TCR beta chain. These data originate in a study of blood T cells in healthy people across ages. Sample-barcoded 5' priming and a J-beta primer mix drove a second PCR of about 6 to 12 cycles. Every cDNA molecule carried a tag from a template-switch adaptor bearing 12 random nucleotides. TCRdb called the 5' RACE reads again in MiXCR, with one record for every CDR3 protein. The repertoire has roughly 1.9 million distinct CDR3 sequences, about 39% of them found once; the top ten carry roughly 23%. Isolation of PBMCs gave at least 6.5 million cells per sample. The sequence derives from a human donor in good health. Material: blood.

Here the CDR3 reads CSVESPRNYEQYF. The CDR3 DNA follows: TGCAGCGTTGAATCGCCCCGAAACTACGAGCAGTACTTC. This chain connects TRBV29-1 to TRBJ2-7; D is unclear. The CDR3 is 13 amino acids. V lost 2 bases, J lost 3 bases, and 11 bases lay in between. CDR1 is SQVTM, CDR2 ANQGSEA, per germline.